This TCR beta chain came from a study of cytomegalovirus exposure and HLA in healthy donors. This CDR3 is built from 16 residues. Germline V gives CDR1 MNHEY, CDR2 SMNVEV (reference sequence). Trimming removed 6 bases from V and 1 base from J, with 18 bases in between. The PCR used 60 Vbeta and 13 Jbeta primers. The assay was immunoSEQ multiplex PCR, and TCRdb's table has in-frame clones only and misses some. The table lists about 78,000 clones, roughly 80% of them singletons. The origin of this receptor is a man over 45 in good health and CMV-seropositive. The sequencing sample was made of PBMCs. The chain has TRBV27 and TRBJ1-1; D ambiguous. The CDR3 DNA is TGTGCCAGCAGCTTCCACGTTACAACAGCGAACACTGAAGCTTTCTTT. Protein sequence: CASSFHVTTANTEAFF.